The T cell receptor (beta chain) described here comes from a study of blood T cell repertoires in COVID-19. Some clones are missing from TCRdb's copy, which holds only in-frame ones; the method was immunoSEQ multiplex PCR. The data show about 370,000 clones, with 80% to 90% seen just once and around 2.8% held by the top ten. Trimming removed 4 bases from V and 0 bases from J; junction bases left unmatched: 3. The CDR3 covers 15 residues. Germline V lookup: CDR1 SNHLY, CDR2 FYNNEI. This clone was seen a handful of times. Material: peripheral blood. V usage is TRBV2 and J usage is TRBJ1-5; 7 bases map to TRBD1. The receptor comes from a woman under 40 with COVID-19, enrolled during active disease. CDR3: CASSAGQVSNQPQHF. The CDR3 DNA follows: TGTGCCAGCAGTGCTGGACAGGTTAGCAATCAGCCCCAGCATTTT.